The T cell receptor beta chain described here comes from a study of post-analysis software for immune sequencing data (dated by TCRdb to between 2015 and 2017). Study-wide context: Relapsing-remitting, secondary progressive and progressive-relapsing multiple sclerosis were recorded as disease courses, and subtype annotation was lacking for some patients. Patient repertoires were compared against some twelve previously published healthy control repertoires from donors aged about 6 to 26 years. A subset of samples was prepared in parallel using single-end sample barcoding, then pooled and co-amplified after Illumina adapter ligation. The investigation overall reported the following: Multiple sclerosis patients had significantly lower normalized Chao1 diversity than controls, a result that suggests substantial peripheral T-cell clonal expansion. Strong co-clustering of samples prepared in the same batch was shown by direct clustering with F measure, prompting a batch-effect correction. Four or five TRBV segments, including TRBV5-6, TRBV5-1 and TRBV20-1, were significantly more frequent in patients than controls. The control group was slightly older than the multiple sclerosis patient group.

To note about this clonotype: This clone's antigen is unknown. At one boundary the junction diverges from the germline segment, which might be a read error.

Library preparation used PCR. TCRdb shows the sequencer as Illumina HiSeq 2500. Unique molecular identifiers were incorporated into TCR beta cDNA libraries to reduce PCR and sequencing biases. Every 1 to 10 million input T cells yielded 500,000 or so cDNA molecules, meaning each molecule approximated one T cell. The same protocol used for the earlier healthy control dataset was applied to prepare and sequence the patient libraries. Within a given batch, samples were prepared together, multiplexed and sequenced on the same HiSeq lane. Under the source paper's analysis protocol: MIGEC was used to process the raw barcoded reads, and molecular identifier groups with only a single read were discarded before consensus assembly and CDR3 extraction. Clonotype tables were post-analysed with VDJtools, and diversity was normalized by down-sampling all datasets to the smallest sample size. To correct batch-related cross-sample contamination, repertoire overlap clustering matched CDR3 amino acid sequences but not nucleotide sequences. TCRdb applied fastp at Q25 and MiXCR to the public reads, then kept only in-frame beta chains. Entries that share a CDR3 protein sequence are merged under the most common genes and DNA. TCRdb, not the original authors, processed these V and J calls. The sample records 170,000 or so distinct CDR3 sequences, approximately 30% of which are singletons. The ten largest clones take up roughly 1.6% of the sample.

Taken from the germline V gene, the CDR1 and CDR2 loops are MGHRA and YSYEKL. The CDR3, cysteine through phenylalanine, is 14 amino acids long. Solely the CDR3 DNA is kept, with 42 bases framed from the first base. TCR beta repertoires were profiled from peripheral blood of under 15 young patients with multiple sclerosis to demonstrate the VDJtools post-analysis software. The multiple sclerosis patients were children and adolescents between about 6 and 16 years of age. The chain is made from TRBV4-1 and TRBJ1-1, and 10 junctional nucleotides match TRBD1. The receptor's source is a girl between 10 and 17 years old with multiple sclerosis. The source material was blood. CDR3 sequence: CASRTGGDHTETFF. The bases read TGCGCCAGCAGGACAGGGGGCGATCACACTGAAACTTTCTTT.